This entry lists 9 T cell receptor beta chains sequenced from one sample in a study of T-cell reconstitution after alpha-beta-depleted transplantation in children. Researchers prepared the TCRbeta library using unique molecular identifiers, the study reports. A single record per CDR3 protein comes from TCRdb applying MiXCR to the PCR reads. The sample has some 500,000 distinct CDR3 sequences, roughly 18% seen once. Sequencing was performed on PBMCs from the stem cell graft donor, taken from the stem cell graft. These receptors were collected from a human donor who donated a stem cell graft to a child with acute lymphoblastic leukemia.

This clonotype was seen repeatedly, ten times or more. CDR3 sequence (DNA): TGCAGCGTTACTTCCGGGACAGCGTACCAAGAGACCCAGTACTTC. It codes for CSVTSGTAYQETQYF. V and J are TRBV29-1 and TRBJ2-5, with 7 bases that match TRBD1. There are 15 residues in the CDR3. Germline V gene lookup returns CDR1 SQVTM and CDR2 ANQGSEA. After removal of 5 bases from V and 0 bases from J, the junction contained 9 bases not matched to a gene.

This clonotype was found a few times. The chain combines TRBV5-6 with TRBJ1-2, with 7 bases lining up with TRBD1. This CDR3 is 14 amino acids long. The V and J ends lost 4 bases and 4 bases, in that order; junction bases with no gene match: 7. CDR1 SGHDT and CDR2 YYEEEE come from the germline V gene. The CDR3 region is CASSLGRGVYGYTF. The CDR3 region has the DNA TGTGCCAGCAGCCTGGGCAGGGGGGTCTATGGCTACACCTTC.

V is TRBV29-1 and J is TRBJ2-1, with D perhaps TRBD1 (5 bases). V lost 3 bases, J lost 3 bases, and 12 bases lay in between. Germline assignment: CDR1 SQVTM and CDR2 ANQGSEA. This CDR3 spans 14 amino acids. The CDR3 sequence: CSVDGALNYNEQFF. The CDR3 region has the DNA TGCAGCGTTGATGGGGCCCTTAACTACAATGAGCAGTTCTTC.

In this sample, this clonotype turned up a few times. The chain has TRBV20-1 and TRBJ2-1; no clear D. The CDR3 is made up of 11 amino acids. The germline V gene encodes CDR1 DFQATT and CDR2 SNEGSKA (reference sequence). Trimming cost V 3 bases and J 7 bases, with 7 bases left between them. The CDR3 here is CSASSKNEQFF. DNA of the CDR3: TGCAGTGCTAGCTCGAAGAATGAGCAGTTCTTC.

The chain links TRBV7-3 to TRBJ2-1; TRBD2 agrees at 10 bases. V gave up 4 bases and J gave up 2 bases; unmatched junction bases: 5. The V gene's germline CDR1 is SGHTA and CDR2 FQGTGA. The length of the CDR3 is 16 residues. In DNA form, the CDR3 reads TGTGCCAGCAGCTCACAAGCGGGAGGGCCCTACAATGAGCAGTTCTTC. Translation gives CASSSQAGGPYNEQFF.

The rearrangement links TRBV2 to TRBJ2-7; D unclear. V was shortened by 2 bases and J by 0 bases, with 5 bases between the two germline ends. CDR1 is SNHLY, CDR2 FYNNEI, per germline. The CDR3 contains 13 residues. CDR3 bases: TGTGCCAGCAGTGAACTCTACTCCTACGAGCAGTACTTC. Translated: CASSELYSYEQYF. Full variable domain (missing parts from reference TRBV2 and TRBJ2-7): EPEVTQTPSHQVTQMGQEVILRCVPISNHLYFYWYRQILGQKVEFLVSFYNNEISEKSEIFDDQFSVERPDGSNFTLKIRSTKLEDSAMYFCASSELYSYEQYFGPGTRLTVT.

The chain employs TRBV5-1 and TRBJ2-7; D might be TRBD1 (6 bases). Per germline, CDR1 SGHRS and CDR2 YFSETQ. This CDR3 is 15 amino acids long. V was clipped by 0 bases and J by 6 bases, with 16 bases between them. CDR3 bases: TGCGCCAGCAGCTTGGATGTGGGGGCCTCTCTCGAGCAGTACTTC. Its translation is CASSLDVGASLEQYF.

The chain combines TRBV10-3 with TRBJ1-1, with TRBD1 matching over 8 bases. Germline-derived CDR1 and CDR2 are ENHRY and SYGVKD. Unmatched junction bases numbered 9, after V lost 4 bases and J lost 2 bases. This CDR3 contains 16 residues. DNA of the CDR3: TGTGCCATCAGTGGAACCCCCGGACAGGGAAACACTGAAGCTTTCTTT. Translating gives CAISGTPGQGNTEAFF.

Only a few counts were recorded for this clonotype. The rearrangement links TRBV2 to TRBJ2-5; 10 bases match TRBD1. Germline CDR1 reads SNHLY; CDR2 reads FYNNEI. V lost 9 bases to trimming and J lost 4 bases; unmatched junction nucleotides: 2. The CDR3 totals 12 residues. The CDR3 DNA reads TGTGCCAGGGGGACAGGGGTAGAGACCCAGTACTTC. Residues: CARGTGVETQYF.